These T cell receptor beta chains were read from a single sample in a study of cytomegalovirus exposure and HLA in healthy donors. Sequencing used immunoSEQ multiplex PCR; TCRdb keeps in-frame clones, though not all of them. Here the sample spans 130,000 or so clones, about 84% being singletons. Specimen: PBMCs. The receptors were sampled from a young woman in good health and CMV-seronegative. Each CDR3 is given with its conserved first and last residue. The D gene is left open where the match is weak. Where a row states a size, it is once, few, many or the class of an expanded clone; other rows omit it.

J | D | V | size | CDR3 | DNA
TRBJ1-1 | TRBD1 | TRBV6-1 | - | CASSMGQGATEAFF | TGTGCCAGCAGTATGGGACAGGGGGCGACTGAAGCTTTCTTT
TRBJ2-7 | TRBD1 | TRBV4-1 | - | CASSPDRGYEQYF | TGCGCCAGCAGCCCGGACAGGGGGTACGAGCAGTACTTC
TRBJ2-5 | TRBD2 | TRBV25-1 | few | CASSEYLAGRPETQYF | TGTGCCAGCAGTGAATATCTAGCGGGGAGGCCAGAGACCCAGTACTTC
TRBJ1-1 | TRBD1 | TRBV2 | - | CASRSGQGRGTEAFF | TGTGCCAGCAGATCTGGACAGGGAAGGGGCACTGAAGCTTTCTTT
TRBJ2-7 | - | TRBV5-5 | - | CASSWSGEQYF | TGTGCCAGCAGCTGGTCGGGGGAGCAGTACTTC
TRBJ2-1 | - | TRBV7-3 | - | CASSPNGGNEQFF | TGTGCCAGCAGCCCCAATGGAGGGAATGAGCAGTTCTTC
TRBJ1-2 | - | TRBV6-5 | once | CASSPRGLRGYGYTF | TGTGCCAGCAGTCCCCGGGGTTTGAGAGGATATGGCTACACCTTC
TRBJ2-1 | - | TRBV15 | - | CATSFGARNEQFF | TGTGCCACCAGCTTTGGGGCCCGCAATGAGCAGTTCTTC
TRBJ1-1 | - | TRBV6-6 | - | CASRLLTVNTEAFF | TGTGCCAGCAGGCTACTCACAGTGAACACTGAAGCTTTCTTT
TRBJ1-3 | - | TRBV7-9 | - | CASSREVAGNTIYF | TGTGCCAGCAGCCGAGAGGTAGCTGGAAACACCATATATTTT
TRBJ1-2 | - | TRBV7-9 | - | CASSLDGGNYGYTF | TGTGCCAGCAGCTTAGACGGGGGAAACTATGGCTACACCTTC
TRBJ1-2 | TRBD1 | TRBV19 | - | CASSGGQGAVWGYTF | TGTGCCAGTAGTGGAGGACAGGGGGCAGTTTGGGGCTACACCTTC
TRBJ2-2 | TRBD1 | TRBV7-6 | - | CASSITGGQTGELFF | TGTGCCAGCAGCATAACAGGGGGCCAGACCGGGGAGCTGTTTTTT
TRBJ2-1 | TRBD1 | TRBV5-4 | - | CASSLNRGSHNEQFF | TGTGCCAGCAGCTTAAACAGGGGAAGCCACAATGAGCAGTTCTTC
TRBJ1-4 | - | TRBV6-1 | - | CASSEVLRGWEKLFF | TGTGCCAGCAGTGAAGTTCTAAGGGGATGGGAAAAACTGTTTTTT
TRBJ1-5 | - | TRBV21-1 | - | CASTRRKGGNQPQHF | TGTGCCAGCACCCGAAGGAAGGGAGGCAATCAGCCCCAGCATTTT
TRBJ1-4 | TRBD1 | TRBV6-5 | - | CASSNRGPSNEKLFF | TGTGCCAGCAGTAACAGGGGCCCTTCTAATGAAAAACTGTTTTTT
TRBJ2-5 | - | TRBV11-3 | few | CASSSPLGPQETQYF | TGTGCCAGCAGCTCCCCCCTGGGGCCGCAAGAGACCCAGTACTTC
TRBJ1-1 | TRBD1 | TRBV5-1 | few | CASSFEPQGALRMNTEAFF | TGCGCCAGCAGCTTCGAACCACAGGGGGCACTGAGGATGAACACTGAAGCTTTCTTT
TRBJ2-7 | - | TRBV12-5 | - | CASGLVNRGGSYEQYF | TGTGCTAGTGGTTTGGTAAACAGGGGAGGATCCTACGAGCAGTACTTC
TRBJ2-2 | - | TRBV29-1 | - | CSAWLAGELFF | TGCAGCGCCTGGTTAGCCGGGGAGCTGTTTTTT
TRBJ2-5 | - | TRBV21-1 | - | CASSCNTGGRQETQYF | TGTGCCAGCAGTTGCAACACAGGGGGCCGGCAAGAGACCCAGTACTTC